The rows below give T cell receptor beta chains drawn from one sample of a study of Graves' ophthalmopathy and Graves' hyperthyroidism. TCRdb re-derived calls from the multiplex PCR reads in MiXCR, one entry per CDR3 protein. The sample has a few hundred thousand distinct CDR3 sequences; about 17% are singletons. The sample taken for sequencing was peripheral blood. Receptor source: an adult woman with stable Graves' hyperthyroidism. The CDR3 runs from the conserved cysteine through the conserved F or W. D genes are given only for firm matches. Clone size appears in some rows only: once, few, many, or a class for an expanded clone.

v_gene: TRBV20-1
abundance: many
d_gene: -
j_gene: TRBJ1-5
CDR3aa: CSAGQRLGQPQHF

v_gene: TRBV10-3
abundance: few
d_gene: -
j_gene: TRBJ2-2
CDR3aa: CAISESSYLFGTGELFF

v_gene: TRBV5-5
abundance: few
d_gene: -
j_gene: TRBJ2-7
CDR3aa: CASSLVSGAYEQYF

v_gene: TRBV6-2/TRBV6-3
abundance: many
d_gene: -
j_gene: TRBJ1-1
CDR3aa: CASSYSILGLPEAFF

v_gene: TRBV7-2
abundance: many
d_gene: TRBD2
j_gene: TRBJ2-7
CDR3aa: CASSLGASGRGAYEQYF

v_gene: TRBV29-1
abundance: many
d_gene: TRBD2
j_gene: TRBJ2-5
CDR3aa: CSVIGGGLVGETQYF

v_gene: TRBV28
abundance: many
d_gene: TRBD1
j_gene: TRBJ1-2
CDR3aa: CASRLTGAYGYTF

v_gene: TRBV12-3/TRBV12-4
abundance: -
d_gene: TRBD1
j_gene: TRBJ1-5
CDR3aa: CASSTGTGIQPQHF

v_gene: TRBV24-1
abundance: -
d_gene: -
j_gene: TRBJ2-7
CDR3aa: CATSDHDGTYEQYF

v_gene: TRBV9
abundance: many
d_gene: TRBD2
j_gene: TRBJ2-7
CDR3aa: CASSSGRGSNRDEQYF

v_gene: TRBV7-9
abundance: many
d_gene: -
j_gene: TRBJ2-7
CDR3aa: CASSLAANTYEQYF

v_gene: TRBV28
abundance: many
d_gene: -
j_gene: TRBJ1-5
CDR3aa: CASSLLGVYSNQPQHF

v_gene: TRBV6-1
abundance: -
d_gene: TRBD2
j_gene: TRBJ2-3
CDR3aa: CASRARGAGGTDTQYF

v_gene: TRBV15
abundance: many
d_gene: -
j_gene: TRBJ2-6
CDR3aa: CATTVYSSGANVLTF

v_gene: TRBV28
abundance: many
d_gene: -
j_gene: TRBJ1-3
CDR3aa: CASSFGGTAGNTIYF

v_gene: TRBV7-2
abundance: many
d_gene: TRBD1
j_gene: TRBJ2-4
CDR3aa: CASSLRTGMAKNIKYF

v_gene: TRBV4-3
abundance: few
d_gene: TRBD1
j_gene: TRBJ1-2
CDR3aa: CASSPGPGGYDGYTF

v_gene: TRBV6-1
abundance: -
d_gene: -
j_gene: TRBJ1-1
CDR3aa: CASRRDALNTEAFF

v_gene: TRBV20-1
abundance: many
d_gene: -
j_gene: TRBJ1-2
CDR3aa: CSARDLGGNYGHTF

v_gene: TRBV19
abundance: many
d_gene: -
j_gene: TRBJ1-1
CDR3aa: CASTKRDGGRGGAFF

v_gene: TRBV27
abundance: many
d_gene: TRBD1
j_gene: TRBJ1-1
CDR3aa: CASGNDRDTEAFF

v_gene: TRBV30
abundance: few
d_gene: TRBD2
j_gene: TRBJ2-7
CDR3aa: CAWRTSGDSYEQYF

v_gene: TRBV6-2/TRBV6-3
abundance: -
d_gene: TRBD1
j_gene: TRBJ1-1
CDR3aa: CATGQVYADIEAFF

v_gene: TRBV29-1
abundance: many
d_gene: -
j_gene: TRBJ2-7
CDR3aa: CSVGDGDEQYF

v_gene: TRBV19
abundance: many
d_gene: -
j_gene: TRBJ2-4
CDR3aa: CASSIDLQTTKNIQYF

v_gene: TRBV28
abundance: few
d_gene: -
j_gene: TRBJ2-7
CDR3aa: CASKESSYEQYF

v_gene: TRBV28
abundance: many
d_gene: -
j_gene: TRBJ2-4
CDR3aa: CASGLSAAQNIQYF

v_gene: TRBV27
abundance: many
d_gene: -
j_gene: TRBJ2-2
CDR3aa: CASSSDVGTRNTGELFF

v_gene: TRBV11-3
abundance: many
d_gene: -
j_gene: TRBJ1-1
CDR3aa: CASSLGPGSTEAFF

v_gene: TRBV4-3
abundance: -
d_gene: -
j_gene: TRBJ2-7
CDR3aa: CASSQESGGSVGEQYF

v_gene: TRBV5-1
abundance: many
d_gene: -
j_gene: TRBJ1-6
CDR3aa: CASSLGTERSPLHF

v_gene: TRBV27
abundance: many
d_gene: -
j_gene: TRBJ1-2
CDR3aa: CASSPHRLSDGYTF

v_gene: TRBV5-5
abundance: -
d_gene: TRBD1
j_gene: TRBJ1-5
CDR3aa: CASSFGTASQPQHF

v_gene: TRBV12-3/TRBV12-4
abundance: many
d_gene: TRBD2
j_gene: -
CDR3aa: CASTWREDPTYNEQFF

v_gene: TRBV9
abundance: -
d_gene: -
j_gene: TRBJ2-7
CDR3aa: CASSPIQGTYEQYF

v_gene: TRBV5-1
abundance: -
d_gene: TRBD2
j_gene: TRBJ2-2
CDR3aa: CASSLGLAAGELFF

v_gene: TRBV5-1
abundance: few
d_gene: TRBD1
j_gene: TRBJ2-5
CDR3aa: CASRGDSQETQYF

v_gene: TRBV6-1
abundance: -
d_gene: -
j_gene: TRBJ2-2
CDR3aa: CASSRATGELFF

v_gene: TRBV9
abundance: many
d_gene: -
j_gene: TRBJ1-1
CDR3aa: CASSVNLNTEAFF

v_gene: TRBV12-3/TRBV12-4
abundance: many
d_gene: -
j_gene: TRBJ1-2
CDR3aa: CASSPGWVGYTF

v_gene: TRBV2
abundance: many
d_gene: -
j_gene: TRBJ1-5
CDR3aa: CASSESEGGFSNQPQHF